The 9 T cell receptor beta chains below come from one sample, sequenced in a study of PD-1 blockade in classical Hodgkin lymphoma. Time point meaning: cycle 4 day 1 (C4D1), after 6 weeks of nivolumab. Each patient experienced a relapse that followed autologous stem cell transplantation, and brentuximab vedotin exposure varied. The method was immunoSEQ multiplex PCR; TCRdb's version includes in-frame clones alone and lacks a portion of them. The data contain about 50,000 clones, 90% of them singletons. The specimen comprised peripheral blood mononuclear cells (PBMCs), sampled before the fourth cycle of nivolumab. Source of these receptors: a human donor with classical Hodgkin lymphoma.

Here the CDR3 reads CASRVSNSPLHF. For the CDR3, the DNA is TGTGCCAGCCGAGTTTCCAATTCACCCCTCCACTTT. This rearrangement joins TRBV27 to TRBJ1-6; D not certain. Germline V CDR1 and CDR2: MNHEY, SMNVEV (reference sequence). CDR3 length equals 12 residues. Trimming shortened V by 8 bases and J by 7 bases, and 9 bases separated the two germline ends.

The chain is built from TRBV11-1 and TRBJ2-7, with 10 nucleotides matching TRBD1. V trimming: 5 bases; J trimming: 2 bases; junction bases outside the gene matches: 9. The germline V gene encodes CDR1 SGHAT and CDR2 FQDESV (reference sequence). This CDR3 contains 16 residues. This CDR3 is CASSPWTGGDTYEQYF. The CDR3 bases are TGTGCCAGCAGCCCTTGGACAGGGGGGGATACCTACGAGCAGTACTTC.

The genes are TRBV30 and TRBJ1-2; 9 bases are shared with TRBD1. Looked up from germline, CDR1 is GTSNPN and CDR2 is SVGIG (reference sequence). This CDR3 comprises 16 residues. The V gene end was trimmed by 3 bases and the J gene end by 2 bases; junction bases not matched to a gene: 10. For the CDR3, the DNA is TGTGCCTGGAGACGCCTACGGACAGGGGTGAACTATGGCTACACCTTC. Its translation is CAWRRLRTGVNYGYTF.

This chain connects TRBV11-3 to TRBJ1-2; a weak D match, TRBD1 (6 bases). Germline values: CDR1 SGHNT, CDR2 YENEEA. V gave up 4 bases and J gave up 2 bases, with 20 bases separating them. The CDR3 covers 17 residues. The CDR3 sequence: CASSSTIYQGLNYGYTF. CDR3 coding DNA: TGTGCCAGCAGCTCGACGATCTACCAGGGGTTGAACTATGGCTACACCTTC.

The chain links TRBV29-1 to TRBJ2-7; 7 bases match TRBD2. Germline trimming cut 5 bases from V and 4 bases from J; bases unmatched to any gene: 11. The CDR3 contains 14 residues. CDR1 and CDR2 (germline): SQVTM, ANQGSEA. CDR3 bases: TGCAGCGTTAAGCGGGATAGTTTCGGTTACGAGCAGTACTTC. Translated, it gives CSVKRDSFGYEQYF.

By share, this clone counts as large. CDR3 in DNA: TGTGCCAGCAATCCAAACCTCGCCCAGTACGAGCAGTACTTC. Residues: CASNPNLAQYEQYF. J is TRBJ2-7 and V is TRBV28; D is unresolved. Germline CDR1 MDHEN, CDR2 SYDVKM. This CDR3 contains 14 residues. The V and J ends lost 7 bases and 4 bases respectively, with 17 bases between them.

The chain employs TRBV7-9 and TRBJ2-3, with TRBD2 identical over 10 bases. J lost 5 bases, V lost 10 bases, and 6 bases had no gene match. The germline V gene has CDR1 SEHNR and CDR2 FQNEAQ (reference sequence). The CDR3 consists of 13 residues. The CDR3, as DNA: TGTGCCACCCCGAGCGGGAGGGAAGATACGCAGTATTTT. This translates into CATPSGREDTQYF.

This sequence joins TRBV11-2 and TRBJ1-1; D is undetermined. CDR1 is SGHAT, CDR2 FQNNGV, per germline. The CDR3 sequence is 11 residues long. V lost 6 bases and J 4 bases, leaving 6 bases between the germline ends. The DNA of the CDR3 is TGTGCCAGCAGTTTGGGCACTGAAGCTTTCTTT. It encodes CASSLGTEAFF. Based on the CDR3 plus reference TRBV11-2 and TRBJ1-1, the full variable domain is EAGVAQSPRYKIIEKRQSVAFWCNPISGHATLYWYQQILGQGPKLLIQFQNNGVVDDSQLPKDRFSAERLKGVDSTLKIQPAKLEDSAVYLCASSLGTEAFFGQGTRLTVV.

This chain connects TRBV15 to TRBJ2-5; the D gene is possibly TRBD1 (7 bases). Germline values: CDR1 LNHNV, CDR2 YYDKDF (reference sequence). CDR3 size: 16 residues. With 6 bases removed from V and 1 base from J, the gap between germline ends came to 18 bases. The CDR3 DNA reads TGTGCCACCAGAGGGGGCCTTGGGGACTCCCAAGAGACCCAGTACTTC. Translation: CATRGGLGDSQETQYF.